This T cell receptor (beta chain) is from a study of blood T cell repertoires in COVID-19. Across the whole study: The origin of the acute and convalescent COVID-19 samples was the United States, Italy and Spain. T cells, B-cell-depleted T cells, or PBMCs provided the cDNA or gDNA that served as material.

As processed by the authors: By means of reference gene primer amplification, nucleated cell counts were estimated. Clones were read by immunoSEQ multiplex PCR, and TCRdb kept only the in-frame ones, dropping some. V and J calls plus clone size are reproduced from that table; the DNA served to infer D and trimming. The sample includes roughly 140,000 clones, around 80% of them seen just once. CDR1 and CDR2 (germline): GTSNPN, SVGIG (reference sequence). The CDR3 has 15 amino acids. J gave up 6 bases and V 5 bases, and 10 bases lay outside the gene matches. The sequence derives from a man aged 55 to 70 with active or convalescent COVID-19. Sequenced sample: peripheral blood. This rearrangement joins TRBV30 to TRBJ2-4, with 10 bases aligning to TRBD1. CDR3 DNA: TGTGCCTGGGGCCCCGACAGGGGGCTCGGAAACATTCAGTACTTC. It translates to CAWGPDRGLGNIQYF. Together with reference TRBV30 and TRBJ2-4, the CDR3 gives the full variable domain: SQTIHQWPATLVQPVGSPLSLECTVEGTSNPNLYWYRQAAGRGLQLLFYSVGIGQISSEVPQNLSASRPQDRQFILSSKKLLLSDSGFYLCAWGPDRGLGNIQYFGAGTRLSVL.